This TCR beta chain was observed in a study of blood T cells in healthy people across ages. Study-level points and caveats: Not knowing donor CMV status may have confounded expanded clonotype changes. Whereas aged donors had fewer naive CD4+ cells, long-lived donors had more of them and higher diversity.

Donation came from healthy Caucasian individuals in Russia who were aged roughly 6 to 100. The total RNA that was extracted per sample amounted to at least 5.5 micrograms. Comment on this clonotype: Its cognate antigen is unknown.

PCR was performed a second time for 7 to 11 cycles using a sample-barcoded 5' primer and a J-beta primer mix. TCRdb processed the 5' RACE reads anew with MiXCR; each CDR3 protein has one entry. The data show about a million distinct CDR3 sequences, around two fifths seen once. With 2 bases removed from V and 2 bases from J, the gap between germline ends came to 14 bases. From germline, CDR1 is LGHNT and CDR2 FRNRAP. CDR3 size: 16 residues. Material: blood. This sequence originates from a man between 18 and 35 years old in good health. The gene calls are TRBV12-5 and TRBJ2-3; D is uncertain. DNA for the CDR3: TGTGCTAGTGGTTTGTTTCTGTCTGGGTTCACAGATACGCAGTATTTT. Translating it yields CASGLFLSGFTDTQYF.